The 30 T cell receptor beta chains in this list originate from one sample, sequenced in a study of T cell changes during pregnancy in multiple sclerosis. The protocol was immunoSEQ multiplex PCR, while the TCRdb copy is restricted to in-frame clones and leaves out a portion. This table has 30,000 to 45,000 clones, around 92% appearing once. The sequencing here drew on CD4+ T cells from peripheral blood mononuclear cells, taken in the third trimester of pregnancy. Receptor source: a female donor in good health, enrolled as a control in a pregnancy study.

The rearrangement uses TRBV10-2 and TRBJ1-4; perhaps TRBD1 as D (6 bases). Trimming left V 3 bases short and J 8 bases short, with 16 bases between. The CDR3 sequence is 15 residues long. In germline, CDR1 is WSHSY, CDR2 SAAADI. CDR3 in amino acids: CASSDGRQGNEKLFF. The CDR3 region has the DNA TGCGCCAGCAGTGACGGTCGCCAGGGGAACGAAAAACTGTTTTTT.

V is TRBV19 and J is TRBJ2-1; D uncertain. The germline V gene has CDR1 LNHDA and CDR2 SQIVND (reference sequence). The CDR3 has 13 amino acids. Trimming left V 3 bases short and J 8 bases short, with 11 bases between. CDR3 amino acids: CASSIEAVYEQFF. The CDR3 DNA follows: TGTGCCAGTAGTATTGAGGCAGTATATGAGCAGTTCTTC.

In nucleotides, the CDR3 is TGCGCCAGCAGGCGAGACAGACCGTCTCCCTATGGCTACACCTTC. Translated, it gives CASRRDRPSPYGYTF. The chain links TRBV5-1 to TRBJ1-2, with D perhaps TRBD1 (5 bases). The CDR3 loop spans 15 amino acids. Trimming took 5 bases from V and 4 from J, leaving 18 bases between them. The germline V gene encodes CDR1 SGHRS and CDR2 YFSETQ.

This chain uses TRBV11-2 with TRBJ1-6; 9 nucleotides line up with TRBD1. With 7 bases clipped from V and 8 bases from J, the junction kept 15 bases outside the gene matches. Germline loops: CDR1 SGHAT, CDR2 FQNNGV. The CDR3 covers 17 residues. Written as DNA, the CDR3 is TGTGCCAGCACCGAACTAGAAGGGACAGGGAAGCATTCACCCCTCCACTTT. It yields the protein CASTELEGTGKHSPLHF.

The chain combines TRBV18 with TRBJ1-3; TRBD1 might be the D (5 bases). Germline-derived CDR1 and CDR2 are KGHSH and LQKENI. CDR3 length equals 14 residues. With 2 bases removed from V and 4 bases from J, the gap between germline ends came to 9 bases. The CDR3, as DNA: TGTGCCAGCTCACCAGGAGGGACGGGAAACACCATATATTTT. Amino acids: CASSPGGTGNTIYF.

V and J are TRBV14 and TRBJ1-2; 7 positions agree with TRBD1. CDR1 is SGHDN and CDR2 is FVKESK in the germline V gene. Trimming removed 1 base from V and 1 base from J; junction bases left unmatched: 9. The CDR3 has 17 residues. CDR3 in amino acids: CASSQVARGLVNYGYTF. The CDR3 bases are TGTGCCAGCAGCCAAGTGGCCAGGGGGTTGGTTAACTATGGCTACACCTTC. Combining the CDR3 with reference TRBV14 and TRBJ1-2 gives the whole variable domain EAGVTQFPSHSVIEKGQTVTLRCDPISGHDNLYWYRRVMGKEIKFLLHFVKESKQDESGMPNNRFLAERTGGTYSTLKVQPAELEDSGVYFCASSQVARGLVNYGYTFGSGTRLTVV.

The J gene is TRBJ1-2, the V gene TRBV5-4; D call uncertain. The ends were cut back, 4 bases at V and 7 bases at J, with 11 bases in the middle. The CDR3 length is 12 residues. Germline lookup yields CDR1 SGHNT and CDR2 YYREEE (reference sequence). The DNA for the CDR3 is TGTGCCAGCAGCGGAGGAGGGAGTGGCTACACCTTC. This codes for CASSGGGSGYTF.

This chain connects TRBV19 to TRBJ2-1; 12 bases align to TRBD2. The CDR3 loop spans 15 amino acids. Germline-derived CDR1 and CDR2 are LNHDA and SQIVND (reference sequence). J lost 6 bases, V lost 6 bases, and 6 bases had no gene match. CDR3 protein: CASSPSGGAFNEQFF. CDR3 sequence (DNA): TGTGCCAGTAGCCCTAGCGGGGGGGCTTTCAATGAGCAGTTCTTC.

In regard to this clone: It is likely a read error, because the conserved phenylalanine at the end of the CDR3 is missing. The DNA is left out, because the CDR3 cannot be placed on it with certainty; the CDR3 is given as TCRdb lists it. The chain uses TRBV21-1 and TRBJ1-2; the listed D gene, TRBD1, was not tested against the DNA. TRBV21-1 is flagged as a pseudogene. With termini counted, the CDR3 has 11 amino acids. CDR3 sequence reads: CASSKEGPTSL.

This clone was seen just once. This chain uses TRBV7-2 with TRBJ1-2, with D unresolved. Germline V gene sequence: CDR1 SGHTA, CDR2 FQGNSA. With 1 base removed from V and 4 bases from J, the gap between germline ends came to 10 bases. The length of the CDR3 is 14 residues. The CDR3 bases are TGTGCCAGCAGCTTAGTTCAGCAGGCCTATGGCTACACCTTC. Translation: CASSLVQQAYGYTF.

CDR3 nucleotide sequence: TGTGCCAGCAGCTCCAATGGGGCCTATGGCTACACCTTC. It encodes CASSSNGAYGYTF. J is TRBJ1-2 and V is TRBV7-2, with D maybe TRBD1 (5 bases). CDR3 length: 13 amino acids. V gave up 4 bases and J gave up 4 bases, with 10 bases separating them. Germline values: CDR1 SGHTA, CDR2 FQGNSA.

This chain connects TRBV19 to TRBJ2-5; 8 nucleotides agree with TRBD1. Germline-derived CDR1 and CDR2 are LNHDA and SQIVND (reference sequence). This CDR3 spans 14 amino acids. Unmatched junction bases numbered 3, after V lost 1 base and J lost 5 bases. The CDR3 DNA is TGTGCCAGTAGTATAGGGACAGGGAGGGAGACCCAGTACTTC. Translated: CASSIGTGRETQYF.

The rearrangement uses TRBV6-1 and TRBJ2-7; possibly TRBD2 for D (5 bases). Between the trimmed V and J ends, which lost 5 bases and 3 bases, there was a span of 11 bases. Germline V gives CDR1 MNHNS, CDR2 SASEGT. The CDR3 covers 13 residues. The DNA for the CDR3 is TGTGCCAGCAGTTATTCGGGGATCTACGAGCAGTACTTC. Translation gives CASSYSGIYEQYF.

About this clone: At one end, the junction sequence differs from germline, possibly due to a read error. The genes are TRBV20-1 and TRBJ2-3; 11 bases line up with TRBD2. This CDR3 has 10 residues. CDR1 is DFQATT and CDR2 is SNEGSKA in the germline V gene (reference sequence). CDR3 amino acids: CSAGLAGTVF. In DNA form, the CDR3 reads TGCAGTGCCGGACTAGCGGGCACTGTTTTT.

The J gene is TRBJ1-1, the V gene TRBV6-5, with TRBD1 matching 9 bases. V shed 6 bases, J shed 7 bases, and the junction held 6 bases outside the gene matches. The CDR3 covers 13 residues. CDR1 and CDR2 (germline): MNHEY, SVGAGI. The CDR3 here is CASRYDRGSEAFF. In DNA form, the CDR3 reads TGTGCCAGCAGGTACGACAGGGGGAGTGAAGCTTTCTTT.

The rearrangement joins TRBV14 to TRBJ2-3, with D perhaps matching TRBD2 (6 bases). The germline V and J ends were trimmed by 6 bases and 7 bases, with 29 bases remaining between them. The CDR3 consists of 18 residues. The germline CDR1 and CDR2 sequences are SGHDN and FVKESK. The CDR3 DNA reads TGTGCCAGCAGTCCTACTATACCCGATATCGGGACTGAGAATACGCAGTATTTT. Encoded protein: CASSPTIPDIGTENTQYF.

The chain recombines TRBV7-3 with TRBJ1-3; D call uncertain. Germline V gene data show CDR1 as SGHTA and CDR2 as FQGTGA. CDR3 length: 13 amino acids. Trimming stripped 5 bases from V and 0 bases from J, with 5 bases between. As DNA, the CDR3 is TGTGCCAGCAGCCGGGACTCTGGAAACACCATATATTTT. It yields the protein CASSRDSGNTIYF. The whole variable domain, remainder taken from reference TRBV7-3 and TRBJ1-3, is GAGVSQTPSNKVTEKGKYVELRCDPISGHTALYWYRQSLGQGPEFLIYFQGTGAADDSGLPNDRFFAVRPEGSVSTLKIQRTERGDSAVYLCASSRDSGNTIYFGEGSWLTVV.

The chain has TRBV27 and TRBJ1-2, with unresolved D. V was trimmed by 3 bases and J by 3 bases, leaving 17 bases between them. Germline V gene lookup returns CDR1 MNHEY and CDR2 SMNVEV (reference sequence). The CDR3 has 16 amino acids. The CDR3 region is CASSLGRGSVDYGYTF. The CDR3 nucleotides read TGTGCCAGCAGTTTGGGGAGAGGGTCCGTGGACTATGGCTACACCTTC.

This clone showed up just a few times. This chain connects TRBV29-1 to TRBJ2-7; 8 bases match TRBD2. Germline lookup yields CDR1 SQVTM and CDR2 ANQGSEA. The CDR3 consists of 15 residues. The V segment lost 5 bases and the J segment 0 bases; nucleotides outside the gene matches: 9. CDR3 amino acids: CSVTGAGGRSYEQYF. CDR3 DNA: TGCAGCGTTACCGGGGCGGGGGGCCGCTCCTACGAGCAGTACTTC.

This rearrangement joins TRBV29-1 to TRBJ1-4; 7 nucleotides match TRBD1. The CDR3 totals 12 residues. CDR1 and CDR2 (germline): SQVTM, ANQGSEA. V lost 5 bases to trimming and J lost 3 bases; unmatched junction nucleotides: 0. CDR3 region: CSVRGPNEKLFF. CDR3 nucleotide sequence: TGCAGCGTTAGGGGGCCTAATGAAAAACTGTTTTTT.

This rearrangement joins TRBV29-1 to TRBJ2-7, with D possibly TRBD2 on 7 matching bases. Germline V gives CDR1 SQVTM, CDR2 ANQGSEA. This CDR3 is built from 12 residues. V lost 4 bases and J 6 bases, leaving 13 bases between the germline ends. CDR3 region: CSVGRGGREQYF. The CDR3 DNA sequence: TGCAGCGTTGGAAGGGGGGGCCGCGAGCAGTACTTC.

The chain recombines TRBV4-2 with TRBJ1-3; the D is unclear. Germline values: CDR1 LGHNA, CDR2 YNFKEQ. The ends were cut back, 0 bases at V and 0 bases at J, with 12 bases in the middle. The CDR3 is 17 amino acids. In nucleotides, the CDR3 is TGTGCCAGCAGCCAAGAGCCTAGGTCCCGCTCTGGAAACACCATATATTTT. Protein product: CASSQEPRSRSGNTIYF.

The chain couples TRBV2 to TRBJ1-1, with D possibly TRBD1 on 5 matching bases. The CDR3 loop spans 15 amino acids. Germline CDR1 reads SNHLY; CDR2 reads FYNNEI. The V end lost 1 base, the J end lost 4 bases, and 13 bases lay between the germline ends. The CDR3 loop is CASSEGAGQGTEAFF. The CDR3 nucleotides read TGTGCCAGCAGTGAAGGGGCAGGCCAGGGCACTGAAGCTTTCTTT.

The chain is built from TRBV7-3 and TRBJ2-6, with 10 nucleotides matching TRBD1. J gave up 1 base and V 2 bases, and 5 bases lay outside the gene matches. Germline CDR1 SGHTA, CDR2 FQGTGA. The CDR3 is 18 residues long. The DNA for the CDR3 is TGTGCCAGCAGCTTACCGGGACAGGGGCGTTCTGGGGCCAACGTCCTGACTTTC. This encodes CASSLPGQGRSGANVLTF.

This clone was detected once. This chain joins TRBV10-3 and TRBJ2-1; 7 nucleotides align to TRBD1. This CDR3 has 15 residues. The germline gives CDR1 ENHRY, CDR2 SYGVKD. J was trimmed by 2 bases and V by 7 bases; bases with no gene match: 8. CDR3 sequence reads: CAIMDTGATYNEQFF. The CDR3 DNA reads as TGTGCCATCATGGATACAGGGGCTACCTACAATGAGCAGTTCTTC.

The J gene is TRBJ1-2, the V gene TRBV20-1; unclear D gene. CDR1 is DFQATT, CDR2 SNEGSKA, per germline (reference sequence). The CDR3 runs to 10 residues. Trimming left V 5 bases short and J 8 bases short, with 9 bases between. The CDR3 region has the DNA TGCAGTGCTCCCGGGTACGGCTACACCTTC. Protein: CSAPGYGYTF.

Regarding this clone: Relative to the germline gene, one junction end is altered; a read error may explain this. The chain joins TRBV10-3 to TRBJ2-3, with D possibly being TRBD1 (6 bases). Germline V gives CDR1 ENHRY, CDR2 SYGVKD. The CDR3 runs 15 residues. DNA for the CDR3: TGTGCCATCAGTCAGTCAGGGGCCTACACAGATACGCAGTATTTT. Translation gives CAISQSGAYTDTQYF.

This rearrangement joins TRBV15 to TRBJ1-5; 9 bases match TRBD1. Germline lookup yields CDR1 LNHNV and CDR2 YYDKDF (reference sequence). Trimming took 3 bases from V and 6 from J; bases not matched to a gene: 6. This CDR3 comprises 15 residues. The CDR3 reads CATSRDRGSRQPQHF. For the CDR3, the DNA is TGTGCCACCAGCAGGGACAGGGGATCGCGTCAGCCCCAGCATTTT.

The rearrangement uses TRBV27 and TRBJ1-4, with 7 bases aligning to TRBD1. From germline, CDR1 is MNHEY and CDR2 SMNVEV (reference sequence). The CDR3 is 16 residues long. The ends lost 2 bases at V and 6 bases at J; junction bases unmatched: 9. The CDR3 coding sequence is TGTGCCAGCAGTTTAGGCGTGACAGGGAAGTATGAAAAACTGTTTTTT. It encodes CASSLGVTGKYEKLFF.

The chain recombines TRBV4-3 with TRBJ2-6; D remains ambiguous. V lost 0 bases to trimming and J lost 2 bases, with 5 bases between them. The CDR3 sequence is 15 residues long. Germline V lookup: CDR1 LGHNA, CDR2 YSLEER. The CDR3 loop is CASSQDPAGANVLTF. Here the CDR3 DNA reads TGCGCCAGCAGCCAAGATCCAGCTGGGGCCAACGTCCTGACTTTC.